These 29 T cell receptor beta chains originate from one sample sequenced in a study of CD8 T cells in ankylosing spondylitis. Study results and caveats: Blood from ankylosing spondylitis patients appeared to carry a characteristic eight-variant TCR beta motif.

Antigens of these TCRs are unknown. Each CDR3 protein is one row after TCRdb ran MiXCR on the 5' RACE reads. The sample comprises about 450,000 distinct CDR3 sequences, roughly 26% of which are singletons, and 0.75% to 0.9% rests with the top ten. The sample was blood, either unsorted or a sorted T cell fraction (not recorded which). These receptor sequences come from a male donor with ankylosing spondylitis.

The rearrangement links TRBV2 to TRBJ2-5; D call uncertain. Germline CDR1 SNHLY, CDR2 FYNNEI. The CDR3 totals 14 residues. Trimming removed 4 bases at V and 5 bases at J, with 14 bases between. CDR3: CASSATTSRETQYF. CDR3 DNA: TGTGCCAGCAGTGCAACTACCTCTCGGGAGACCCAGTACTTC.

This clonotype has only a few counts. This sequence joins TRBV4-1 and TRBJ2-1; possible D gene TRBD1, 5 bases. V dropped 0 bases and J dropped 2 bases, with 17 bases sitting between them. Germline V gives CDR1 MGHRA, CDR2 YSYEKL. The CDR3 runs 18 residues. The chain's CDR3 is CASSQDSSWLGAYNEQFF. Written as DNA, the CDR3 is TGCGCCAGCAGCCAAGATTCGAGCTGGCTAGGGGCCTACAATGAGCAGTTCTTC.

This clonotype has just a few counts. The chain joins TRBV11-3 to TRBJ2-1; TRBD2 agrees at 11 bases. V trimming: 0 bases; J trimming: 2 bases; junction bases outside the gene matches: 0. The CDR3 is 16 amino acids. Per the germline V gene, CDR1 is SGHNT and CDR2 is YENEEA. The CDR3 sequence: CASSLDSGRAYNEQFF. The CDR3 bases are TGTGCCAGCAGCTTAGATAGCGGGAGGGCCTACAATGAGCAGTTCTTC.

A note on this clonotype: Likely a read error: the CDR3 ends without its conserved phenylalanine or tryptophan. The chain has TRBV20-1 and TRBJ1-1, with 11 bases matching TRBD1. Looked up from germline, CDR1 is DFQATT and CDR2 is SNEGSKA (reference sequence). CDR3 size: 16 residues. The V gene end was trimmed by 5 bases and the J gene end by 4 bases; junction bases not matched to a gene: 12. CDR3 nucleotides: TGCAGTGCTGGAGGACAGGGGGCAAGTTGGAGCACTGAAGCTTTCCTT. It encodes CSAGGQGASWSTEAFL.

The rearrangement uses TRBV12-3 or TRBV12-4 and TRBJ2-5; perhaps TRBD2 as D (6 bases). The V gene lost 7 bases and the J gene lost 5 bases, with 20 bases spanning the gap. The CDR3 sequence is 15 residues long. The CDR3 here is CASTPGLLIVETQYF. The CDR3 DNA reads TGTGCCAGCACCCCGGGACTCTTGATCGTGGAGACCCAGTACTTC.

J is TRBJ1-2 and V is TRBV20-1; TRBD1 is a possible D gene (6 bases). Germline V gives CDR1 DFQATT, CDR2 SNEGSKA (reference sequence). The V end was cut by 3 bases, the J end by 0 bases, with 8 bases between. The CDR3 loop spans 13 amino acids. The CDR3 spells CSARTGPNYGYTF. DNA of the CDR3: TGCAGTGCTAGGACAGGTCCTAACTATGGCTACACCTTC.

The genes are TRBV24-1 and TRBJ1-2, with 7 bases lining up with TRBD1. The CDR3 consists of 14 residues. The germline CDR1 and CDR2 sequences are KGHDR and SFDVKD. V dropped 5 bases and J dropped 4; count of bases not matched to a gene: 6. The chain's CDR3 is CATSGDRVFYGYTF. The CDR3 coding sequence is TGTGCCACCAGTGGAGACAGGGTCTTCTATGGCTACACCTTC.

This clonotype was recorded at least ten times. The V call is TRBV20-1, the J call TRBJ2-1; 7 bases fit TRBD2. The CDR3 is 17 amino acids. The V segment lost 6 bases and the J segment 0 bases; nucleotides outside the gene matches: 14. Germline assignment: CDR1 DFQATT and CDR2 SNEGSKA (reference sequence). In DNA form, the CDR3 reads TGCAGTGCCTCCTCGCCGTCTAGCGGAGGCTCCTACAATGAGCAGTTCTTC. Its translation is CSASSPSSGGSYNEQFF.

The chain joins TRBV2 to TRBJ2-7, with TRBD2 matching 7 bases. The CDR3 loop spans 13 amino acids. The trim removed 7 bases at V and 0 bases at J, leaving 3 bases unmatched. Germline CDR1 and CDR2: SNHLY and FYNNEI. CDR3 region: CASKAGVSYEQYF. The CDR3 DNA reads TGTGCCAGCAAGGCGGGAGTCTCCTACGAGCAGTACTTC.

The chain carries TRBV6-1 and TRBJ2-7, with D possibly TRBD1 on 6 matching bases. Trimming stripped 6 bases from V and 3 bases from J, with 12 bases between. This CDR3 has 13 residues. Germline V gene lookup returns CDR1 MNHNS and CDR2 SASEGT. In DNA, the CDR3 is TGTGCCAGCAGCCGAGAACAGGGCTACGAGCAGTACGTC. Translation: CASSREQGYEQYV.

This clonotype was observed a handful of times. The rearrangement links TRBV29-1 to TRBJ2-5, with D perhaps TRBD1 (5 bases). Germline V CDR1 and CDR2: SQVTM, ANQGSEA. CDR3 length: 15 amino acids. The V and J ends lost 1 base and 5 bases respectively, with 17 bases between them. CDR3 sequence: CSVEGGQKGIETQYF. The CDR3 DNA sequence: TGCAGCGTTGAAGGAGGACAAAAGGGGATCGAGACCCAGTACTTC.

About this clonotype: Its ends do not fully match the called genes, so a read error is possible. The rearrangement uses TRBV12-3 or TRBV12-4 and TRBJ2-1, with 13 bases matching TRBD2. CDR3 size: 15 residues. CDR3 nucleotides: TGTGCCAGCAGCCAAGGGACTAGCGGGATTAATGAGCACTTCTTC. This gives the protein CASSQGTSGINEHFF.

The rearrangement links TRBV20-1 to TRBJ1-3; D is perhaps TRBD1 (5 bases). Trimming shortened V by 2 bases and J by 0 bases, and 11 bases separated the two germline ends. This CDR3 comprises 15 residues. The germline V gene has CDR1 DFQATT and CDR2 SNEGSKA (reference sequence). The CDR3 loop is CSARRAGTSGNTIYF. CDR3 nucleotides: TGCAGTGCTAGAAGAGCAGGGACCTCTGGAAACACCATATATTTT.

This chain uses TRBV4-2 with TRBJ2-1, with 11 bases fitting TRBD2. The V gene end was trimmed by 3 bases and the J gene end by 8 bases; junction bases not matched to a gene: 12. Germline values: CDR1 LGHNA, CDR2 YNFKEQ. The CDR3 has 17 residues. The CDR3: CASSHHLTSGINDEQFF. As DNA, the CDR3 is TGTGCCAGCAGCCACCACCTGACTAGCGGGATAAATGATGAGCAGTTCTTC.

This clonotype appeared a few times. The rearrangement links TRBV20-1 to TRBJ1-2; TRBD1 matches at 10 bases. J gave up 3 bases and V 6 bases, and 13 bases lay outside the gene matches. CDR1 DFQATT and CDR2 SNEGSKA come from the germline V gene (reference sequence). The CDR3 has 16 amino acids. The CDR3 coding sequence is TGCAGTGCCCTGATGTGGGGACAGGGGAGGGACTATGGCTACACCTTC. The encoded protein is CSALMWGQGRDYGYTF.

This CDR3 reads CASSFLAGEIDTQYF. The DNA for the CDR3 is TGTGCCAGCAGCTTTCTAGCGGGAGAAATAGATACGCAGTATTTT. The chain uses TRBV7-2 and TRBJ2-3; 10 bases are shared with TRBD2. This CDR3 has 15 residues. Trimming took 3 bases from V and 5 from J; bases not matched to a gene: 5. Looked up from germline, CDR1 is SGHTA and CDR2 is FQGNSA. Full variable domain (missing parts from reference TRBV7-2 and TRBJ2-3): GAGVSQSPSNKVTEKGKDVELRCDPISGHTALYWYRQSLGQGLEFLIYFQGNSAPDKSGLPSDRFSAERTGGSVSTLTIQRTQQEDSAVYLCASSFLAGEIDTQYFGPGTRLTVL.

Only a few counts were recorded for this clonotype. This chain uses TRBV29-1 with TRBJ2-5, with D unresolved. The CDR3 has 11 residues. The germline gives CDR1 SQVTM, CDR2 ANQGSEA. V was pared by 6 bases and J by 5 bases, with 10 bases between. CDR3 DNA sequence: TGCAGCGTCTTACCCCCCGAGACCCAGTACTTC. Translation: CSVLPPETQYF.

The V gene is TRBV3-1, the J gene TRBJ2-7, with D unclear. Germline V lookup: CDR1 LGHDT, CDR2 YNNKEL (reference sequence). The V and J ends lost 1 base and 3 bases respectively, with 10 bases between them. CDR3 length: 14 amino acids. CDR3 region: CASSQANSDYEQYF. The CDR3 DNA reads as TGTGCCAGCAGCCAAGCGAACAGCGACTACGAGCAGTACTTC.

This clonotype showed up just a few times. J is TRBJ2-1 and V is TRBV4-1; no clear D gene. Per the germline V gene, CDR1 is MGHRA and CDR2 is YSYEKL. This CDR3 is built from 15 residues. V dropped 0 bases and J dropped 9 bases, with 15 bases sitting between them. CDR3 amino acids: CASSQDGTRSGEQFF. The CDR3 DNA is TGCGCCAGCAGCCAAGACGGCACACGGAGTGGTGAGCAGTTCTTC.

This clonotype appeared a few times. The V call is TRBV15, the J call TRBJ1-5; 7 nucleotides line up with TRBD1. V lost 2 bases and J lost 1; bases outside the gene matches: 5. The CDR3 extends over 16 amino acids. Per the germline V gene, CDR1 is LNHNV and CDR2 is YYDKDF (reference sequence). The CDR3 region is CATSRMGQQSNQPQHF. The CDR3 nucleotides are TGTGCCACCAGCAGAATGGGACAGCAAAGCAATCAGCCCCAGCATTTT.

V is TRBV7-9 and J is TRBJ2-1, with 9 bases aligning to TRBD1. The germline V gene has CDR1 SEHNR and CDR2 FQNEAQ (reference sequence). CDR3 length: 13 residues. Unmatched junction bases numbered 7, after V lost 10 bases and J lost 6 bases. Here the CDR3 DNA reads TGTGCCACCGGGGACAGGGAACGCAATGAGCAGTTCTTC. Protein product: CATGDRERNEQFF.

This clonotype was seen more than once but under ten times. The J gene is TRBJ2-1, the V gene TRBV27; 7 bases are a match to TRBD2. Germline loops: CDR1 MNHEY, CDR2 SMNVEV (reference sequence). V shed 4 bases and J 3 bases; nucleotides not matched to a gene: 12. The CDR3 spans 17 residues. CDR3: CASSSSPGRVGYNEQFF. The CDR3 DNA is TGTGCCAGCAGTTCATCCCCGGGGAGGGTAGGCTACAATGAGCAGTTCTTC.

This clonotype came up once. The J gene is TRBJ2-7, the V gene TRBV6-7; 7 bases line up with TRBD1. TRBV6-7 is identified as an open reading frame with a role that is uncertain. With 6 bases clipped from V and 3 bases from J, the junction kept 11 bases outside the gene matches. The CDR3 sequence is 15 residues long. CDR3 loop: CASSKEGQYRYEQYV. CDR3 coding DNA: TGTGCCAGCAGCAAAGAGGGACAGTACCGCTACGAGCAGTACGTC.

This clonotype turned up a few times. The chain employs TRBV7-9 and TRBJ2-7; perhaps TRBD2 as D (5 bases). With 4 bases removed from V and 3 bases from J, the gap between germline ends came to 10 bases. The CDR3 has 13 residues. Germline V gene data show CDR1 as SEHNR and CDR2 as FQNEAQ (reference sequence). CDR3: CASSSYAGYEQYF. Here the CDR3 DNA reads TGTGCCAGCAGCTCCTATGCGGGCTACGAGCAGTACTTC.

The chain is built from TRBV5-5 and TRBJ2-4; D assignment may be TRBD1 or TRBD2 (5 bases each). The CDR3 has 13 residues. The V and J ends lost 0 bases and 8 bases respectively, with 9 bases between them. Germline V CDR1 and CDR2: SGHKS, YYEKEE (reference sequence). This CDR3 reads CASSLDLGDIQYF. CDR3 nucleotides: TGTGCCAGCAGCTTGGACCTGGGGGACATTCAGTACTTC.

The V gene is TRBV12-3 or TRBV12-4, the J gene TRBJ2-3; 12 bases match TRBD1. V dropped 4 bases and J dropped 3; count of bases not matched to a gene: 5. The CDR3 consists of 16 residues. Here the CDR3 DNA reads TGTGCCAGCAGTTACCGGGACAGGGGGCGGACAGATACGCAGTATTTT. Its protein product is CASSYRDRGRTDTQYF.

The chain carries TRBV14 and TRBJ2-3; D remains ambiguous. The CDR3 consists of 14 residues. V was pared by 2 bases and J by 4 bases, with 10 bases between. Germline lookup yields CDR1 SGHDN and CDR2 FVKESK. In DNA form, the CDR3 reads TGTGCCAGCAGCCAACAAATGCGGCCAGATACGCAGTATTTT. Encoded protein: CASSQQMRPDTQYF.

CDR3 protein: CASSSVPSTDTQYF. CDR3 coding DNA: TGTGCCAGCAGCTCCGTTCCTAGCACAGATACGCAGTATTTT. The V and J genes are TRBV13 and TRBJ2-3; D uncertain. The germline V gene has CDR1 PRHDT and CDR2 FYEKMQ (reference sequence). The CDR3 runs 14 residues. V dropped 4 bases and J dropped 0 bases, with 8 bases sitting between them.

This clonotype was counted a few times. V is TRBV20-1 and J is TRBJ2-1, with D possibly being TRBD2 (5 bases). Deletions cut 7 bases from V and 1 base from J, with 29 bases between. Germline V gives CDR1 DFQATT, CDR2 SNEGSKA (reference sequence). The CDR3 runs to 19 residues. The CDR3 DNA sequence: TGCAGTGTATCCCTGGCGGGCGGCCAGATCCATCTTTCCTACAATGAGCAGTTCTTC. Residues: CSVSLAGGQIHLSYNEQFF.